The rows below give T cell receptor beta chains drawn from one sample of a study of beta chain features in type 1 diabetes. TCRdb keeps only in-frame clones here, not all; method: immunoSEQ multiplex PCR. The sample records 400,000 to 600,000 clones, about 30% being singletons. The sequenced sample consisted of naive CD4+ T cells from blood. The receptors come from a young man in good health. Both conserved end residues are part of each CDR3. A D gene is named only where the DNA matches it firmly. Not every row has a clone size; where given, it reads once, few, many or a size class.

TRBV15	TRBJ2-5	few	TRBD1	TGTGCCACCAGGGACAGGGAGCATGGGTTTACCCAGTACTTC	CATRDREHGFTQYF
TRBV7-3	TRBJ2-1	NA	TRBD2	TGTGCCAGCAGCTTAGGGACTAGCGGGCCCTGGTTCTTC	CASSLGTSGPWFF
TRBV9	TRBJ2-7	few	NA	TGTGCCAGCAGCCCGCCTTGGGGCGGCGTCGAGCAGTACTTC	CASSPPWGGVEQYF
TRBV7-9	TRBJ2-7	NA	TRBD2	TGTGCCAGCAGCCACCCTAGCGGCTCCTACGAGCAGTACTTC	CASSHPSGSYEQYF
TRBV11-2	TRBJ2-4	NA	NA	TGTGCCAGCAGCGCGGGACTAGCCAAAAACATTCAGTACTTC	CASSAGLAKNIQYF
TRBV9	TRBJ1-4	NA	NA	TGTGCCAGCAGCGGGACAGCCTTTTTTGAAAAACTGTTTTTT	CASSGTAFFEKLFF
TRBV14	TRBJ2-2	NA	TRBD1	TGTGCCAGCAGCCAGATTGACAGGGACACCGGGGAGCTGTTTTTT	CASSQIDRDTGELFF
TRBV13	TRBJ2-7	NA	TRBD1	TGTGCCAGCAGCTTAGGGGACAGGGTCTACGAGCAGTACTTC	CASSLGDRVYEQYF
TRBV4-2	TRBJ2-7	few	NA	TGTGCCAGCAGCCAGGGGCAGTACTCCTACGAGCAGTACTTC	CASSQGQYSYEQYF
TRBV18	TRBJ2-1	NA	NA	TGTGCCAGCTCACAGGCAGTCAATGAGCAGTTCTTC	CASSQAVNEQFF
TRBV15	TRBJ1-3	once	NA	TGTGCCACCAGCAGAGATGTCCCGGCCTCTGGAAACACCATATATTTT	CATSRDVPASGNTIYF
TRBV19	TRBJ1-5	NA	NA	TGTGCCAGTAGTATAGGCCCGAGCGGGACTAGCAATCAGCCCCAGCATTTT	CASSIGPSGTSNQPQHF
TRBV29-1	TRBJ2-4	NA	NA	TGCAGCGTGCTCGGGGGCCCGGGATCTCTATCCAAAAACATTCAGTACTTC	CSVLGGPGSLSKNIQYF
TRBV6-5	TRBJ2-7	NA	NA	TGTGCCAGCAGTTACCAGCGCGATTTCTACGAGCAGTACTTC	CASSYQRDFYEQYF
TRBV19	TRBJ2-7	once	NA	TGTGCCAGTACTTTGGGCAGCTCCTACGAGCAGTACTTC	CASTLGSSYEQYF
TRBV7-2	TRBJ2-2	few	NA	TGTGCCAGCAGCTCCCGGATTTCGAACACCGGGGAGCTGTTTTTT	CASSSRISNTGELFF
TRBV27	TRBJ1-5	NA	NA	TGTGCCAGCAGTTTATACAGTAGCAATCAGCCCCAGCATTTT	CASSLYSSNQPQHF
TRBV9	TRBJ2-1	few	TRBD2	TGTGCCAGCTCACTAGCGGGAAACTACAATGAGCAGTTCTTC	CASSLAGNYNEQFF
TRBV7-9	TRBJ2-7	few	TRBD1	TGTGCCAGCAGCGGCCGGGACAGCACCTACGAGCAGTACTTC	CASSGRDSTYEQYF
TRBV4-1	TRBJ2-7	NA	TRBD1	TGCGCCAGCAGCCATCCGGGACAGGGCGTCTACGAGCAGTACTTC	CASSHPGQGVYEQYF
TRBV1	TRBJ2-4	few	NA	TGCACCAGCAGCCAAGATATCGGGGCCCCCAACATTCAGTACTTC	CTSSQDIGAPNIQYF
TRBV27	TRBJ2-1	few	NA	TGTGCCAGCAGTTTACGGCCGGGGTTCTCCTACAATGAGCAGTTCTTC	CASSLRPGFSYNEQFF
TRBV30	TRBJ2-5	NA	NA	TGTGCCTGGAGTGTACTACAGCAAGAGACCCAGTACTTC	CAWSVLQQETQYF
TRBV30	TRBJ1-1	few	NA	TGTGCCTGGAGTGTAATCCGGAGGATCACTGAAGCTTTCTTT	CAWSVIRRITEAFF
TRBV4-1	TRBJ2-7	NA	TRBD1	TGCGCCAGCAGCCTTGGACAGGGGGACTACGAGCAGTACTTC	CASSLGQGDYEQYF
TRBV9	TRBJ2-5	NA	NA	TGTGCCAGCAGCACGAGGGGGGGTGAGGAGACCCAGTACTTC	CASSTRGGEETQYF
TRBV5-1	TRBJ2-5	few	TRBD1	TGCGCCAGCAGCGTTGGGACAGGGGGTTTCGGAGAGACCCAGTACTTC	CASSVGTGGFGETQYF
TRBV29-1	TRBJ2-6	NA	NA	TGCGGCGGGACGCTTTCTGGGGCCAACGTCCTGACTTTC	CGGTLSGANVLTF
TRBV5-4	TRBJ2-7	NA	TRBD2	TGTGCCAGCAGCTTTCCTAGCGGGAGGGCCGGTGAGCAGTACTTC	CASSFPSGRAGEQYF
TRBV30	TRBJ2-5	few	NA	TGTGCCTGGAGTCCAAAGGAGACCCAGTACTTC	CAWSPKETQYF
TRBV2	TRBJ1-2	NA	TRBD1	TGTGCCAGCAACACGGGGACAGGGCAAGGCTACACCTTC	CASNTGTGQGYTF
TRBV9	TRBJ2-1	NA	TRBD1	TGTGCCAGCTCTGGGACAGGCGATGAGCAGTTCTTC	CASSGTGDEQFF
TRBV7-2	TRBJ2-1	NA	NA	TGTGCCAGCAGCAAAGAGGCTGGCAATGAGCAGTTCTTC	CASSKEAGNEQFF
TRBV9	TRBJ2-7	NA	TRBD2	TGTGCCAGCAGCGTAGGGTTAGCGGGAGACTACGAGCAGTACTTC	CASSVGLAGDYEQYF
TRBV18	TRBJ1-1	NA	NA	TGTGCCAGCTCACCGGGGTTTAACGGTGAAGCTTTCTTT	CASSPGFNGEAFF
TRBV15	TRBJ2-5	few	NA	TGTGCCACCAGCAGAGTCATGGAGGTTCAAGAGACCCAGTACTTC	CATSRVMEVQETQYF
TRBV5-4	TRBJ1-1	NA	NA	TGTGCCAGCAGCGCGCAGGGGAGAGTCCCTGAAGCTTTCTTT	CASSAQGRVPEAFF
TRBV5-1	TRBJ2-3	NA	NA	TGCGCCAGCAGCTTGGATTCTAGCACAGATACGCAGTATTTT	CASSLDSSTDTQYF